The rows below give T cell receptor beta chains drawn from one sample of a study of siplizumab effects on memory and regulatory T cells. Only in-frame clones appear in the TCRdb table, and some are missing; sequencing was by immunoSEQ multiplex PCR. The profile shows about 66,000 clones, approximately 97% of them singletons. The sequencing input was naive CD8+ T cells sorted from blood. These receptors came from a human donor in good health. Both conserved end residues are part of each CDR3.

TRBJ2-7	TRBV9	CASSVGYREDEQYF
TRBJ2-5	TRBV11-2	CASSLISAVAETQYF
TRBJ1-2	TRBV11-2	CASSFGIGGGGYTF
TRBJ2-2	TRBV29-1	CSVFGSTGELFF
TRBJ2-7	TRBV19	CASSMPSGPYEQYF
TRBJ1-5	TRBV27	CASSLLGQPQHF
TRBJ2-5	TRBV10-2	CASSDPSGGARETQYF
TRBJ2-7	TRBV27	CASSLQGLAGAYEQYF
TRBJ1-1	TRBV19	CASSITSFAEAFF
TRBJ2-1	TRBV27	CASSHSSGDSYNEQFF
TRBJ2-6	TRBV7-6	CASSLVLGSSGANVLTF
TRBJ2-7	TRBV2	CASSRDRGHYEQYF
TRBJ1-1	TRBV28	CASSIPVGTEAFF
TRBJ1-5	TRBV6-5	CASSYSGFQPQHF
TRBJ2-7	TRBV19	CATSGGAWEQYF
TRBJ1-2	TRBV4-1	CASSQDSEGYYGYTF
TRBJ2-2	TRBV4-2	CASSQDLLGGGNTGELFF
TRBJ2-7	TRBV4-2	CASSQEDAASYEQYF